The entry that follows covers one T cell receptor (beta chain) sequence. The assay was immunoSEQ multiplex PCR, and TCRdb's table has in-frame clones only and misses some. The sample lists some 250,000 clones; approximately 85% were seen once. Germline V gives CDR1 MGHDK, CDR2 SYGVNS. J gave up 4 bases and V 0 bases, and 8 bases lay outside the gene matches. The CDR3 runs 17 residues. The sample is drawn from a study of blood T cell repertoires in COVID-19. As for the study in general: The study drew acute and convalescent COVID-19 samples from the United States, Italy and Spain.

This receptor was taken from a human donor in a cohort sampled during active COVID-19. This chain links TRBV25-1 with TRBJ1-3; 8 nucleotides line up with TRBD1. The sequenced sample was peripheral blood. Written as DNA, the CDR3 is TGTGCCAGCAGTGAATATCCCCAGGGGGCTGCCGGAAACACCATATATTTT. This codes for CASSEYPQGAAGNTIYF.